This T cell receptor beta chain was profiled in a study of blood T cell repertoires in COVID-19. Study details: Researchers got acute and convalescent COVID-19 samples from the United States, Italy and Spain. T cells, B-cell-depleted T cells, or PBMCs supplied cDNA or gDNA.

Germline CDR1 and CDR2: SGHAT and FQDESV (reference sequence). CDR3 length: 14 residues. V was cut by 3 bases and J by 4 bases, with 12 bases left in between. Per the original data handling: Amplification with reference gene primers provided the estimates of nucleated cell counts. TCRdb's copy holds only in-frame clones and misses some; the assay was immunoSEQ multiplex PCR. That table supplies the V and J calls and clone size; D and trimming were determined from the DNA. The sample includes some 150,000 clones, 65% to 80% seen only once; the top ten take 4.2%. The sequencing sample was made of peripheral blood. The chain uses TRBV11-1 and TRBJ2-5; D gene uncertain. This clonotype was sampled from a man between 60 and 75 years old with acute or convalescent COVID-19. The CDR3 reads CASSFSRVLETQYF. The CDR3, as DNA: TGTGCCAGCAGCTTTAGTCGCGTCTTAGAGACCCAGTACTTC. Full variable domain (outside the CDR3, taken from reference TRBV11-1 and TRBJ2-5): EAEVAQSPRYKITEKSQAVAFWCDPISGHATLYWYRQILGQGPELLVQFQDESVVDDSQLPKDRFSAERLKGVDSTLKIQPAELGDSAMYLCASSFSRVLETQYFGPGTRLLVL.